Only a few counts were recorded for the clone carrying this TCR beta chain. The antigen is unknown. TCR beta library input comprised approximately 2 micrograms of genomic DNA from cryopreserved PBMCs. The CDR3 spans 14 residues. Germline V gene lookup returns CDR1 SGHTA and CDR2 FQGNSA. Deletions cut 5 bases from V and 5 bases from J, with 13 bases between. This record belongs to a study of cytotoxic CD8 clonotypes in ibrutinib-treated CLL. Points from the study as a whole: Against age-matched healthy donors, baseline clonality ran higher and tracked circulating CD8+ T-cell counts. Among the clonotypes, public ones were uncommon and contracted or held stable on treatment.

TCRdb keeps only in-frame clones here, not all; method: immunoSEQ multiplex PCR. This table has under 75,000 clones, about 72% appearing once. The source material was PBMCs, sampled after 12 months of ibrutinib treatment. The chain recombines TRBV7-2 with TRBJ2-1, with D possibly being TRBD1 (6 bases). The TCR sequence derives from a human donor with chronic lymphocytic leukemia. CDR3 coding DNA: TGTGCCAGCAGCAGCGGACAGCGGAACAATGAGCAGTTCTTC. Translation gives CASSSGQRNNEQFF. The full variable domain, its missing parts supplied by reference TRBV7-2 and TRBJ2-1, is GAGVSQSPSNKVTEKGKDVELRCDPISGHTALYWYRQSLGQGLEFLIYFQGNSAPDKSGLPSDRFSAERTGGSVSTLTIQRTQQEDSAVYLCASSSGQRNNEQFFGPGTRLTVL.